This TCR beta chain was profiled in a study of T cells in localized non-small cell lung cancer. Repertoires were generated with immunoSEQ multiplex PCR, while TCRdb's copy carries only in-frame clones and drops some. The sample yields about 53,000 clones, approximately 80% seen once. Study-wide findings and caveats: Blood T cell density predicted longer survival; adjacent-lung clonality, shorter.

Germline CDR1 is SGHTA and CDR2 is FQGTGA. Deletions cut 6 bases from V and 6 bases from J, with 10 bases between. The CDR3 extends over 12 amino acids. Details on this clone: The antigen remains undetermined.

This receptor was identified in a man between 40 and 75 years old with stage III lung adenocarcinoma. The sample here was peripheral blood mononuclear cells, taken before any cancer treatment. The genes are TRBV7-3 and TRBJ2-3, with D perhaps matching TRBD2 (5 bases). The CDR3 region is CASSSPGDTQYF. CDR3 bases: TGTGCCAGCAGTTCCCCGGGGGATACGCAGTATTTT.